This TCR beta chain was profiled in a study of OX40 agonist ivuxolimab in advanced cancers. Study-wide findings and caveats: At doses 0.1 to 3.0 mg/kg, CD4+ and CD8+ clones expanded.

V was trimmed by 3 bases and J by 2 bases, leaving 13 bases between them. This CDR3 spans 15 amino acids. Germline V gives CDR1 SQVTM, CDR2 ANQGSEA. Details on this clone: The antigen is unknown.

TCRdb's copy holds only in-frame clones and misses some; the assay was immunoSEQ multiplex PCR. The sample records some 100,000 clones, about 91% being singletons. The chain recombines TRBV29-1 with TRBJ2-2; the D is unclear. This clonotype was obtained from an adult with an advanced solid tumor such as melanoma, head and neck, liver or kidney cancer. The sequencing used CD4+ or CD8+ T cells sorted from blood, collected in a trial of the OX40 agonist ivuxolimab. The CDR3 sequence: CSVEIDQDNTGELFF. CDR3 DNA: TGCAGCGTTGAGATTGACCAGGATAACACCGGGGAGCTGTTTTTT.